Each of the 6 T cell receptor beta chains below was sequenced from the same sample in a study of cytotoxic CD8 clonotypes in ibrutinib-treated CLL. Repertoires were generated with immunoSEQ multiplex PCR, while TCRdb's copy carries only in-frame clones and drops some. The sample holds roughly 45,000 clones, 65% to 70% seen once. The material was PBMCs, obtained after 24 months of ibrutinib treatment. The origin of the receptors is a human donor with chronic lymphocytic leukemia.

The chain couples TRBV5-1 to TRBJ1-1, with D hard to call. The germline CDR1 and CDR2 sequences are SGHRS and YFSETQ. This CDR3 is 14 amino acids long. V lost 0 bases to trimming and J lost 7 bases, with 13 bases between them. CDR3: CASSLDTHVGEAFF. CDR3 coding DNA: TGCGCCAGCAGCTTGGACACTCACGTTGGTGAAGCTTTCTTT. Drawing the rest from reference TRBV5-1 and TRBJ1-1, the complete variable domain is KAGVTQTPRYLIKTRGQQVTLSCSPISGHRSVSWYQQTPGQGLQFLFEYFSETQRNKGNFPGRFSGRQFSNSRSEMNVSTLELGDSALYLCASSLDTHVGEAFFGQGTRLTVV.

This chain links TRBV9 with TRBJ2-2; possibly TRBD2 for D (7 bases). This CDR3 region has 16 residues. Trimming pared 4 bases from V and 4 bases from J, leaving 17 bases between. Germline V lookup: CDR1 SGDLS, CDR2 YYNGEE. The CDR3 DNA is TGTGCCAGCAGCCCCGTACGGGGGGCGCGCACCGGGGAGCTGTTTTTT. It yields the protein CASSPVRGARTGELFF. The variable domain in full, completed from reference TRBV9 and TRBJ2-2, reads DSGVTQTPKHLITATGQRVTLRCSPRSGDLSVYWYQQSLDQGLQFLIQYYNGEERAKGNILERFSAQQFPDLHSELNLSSLELGDSALYFCASSPVRGARTGELFFGEGSRLTVL.

The chain's CDR3 is CAWPGDRAYGYTF. The CDR3 DNA is TGTGCCTGGCCCGGGGACAGGGCCTATGGCTACACCTTC. The V and J genes are TRBV30 and TRBJ1-2, with 9 bases aligning to TRBD1. Germline CDR1 is GTSNPN and CDR2 is SVGIG (reference sequence). This CDR3 contains 13 residues. Trimming cost V 5 bases and J 4 bases; bases outside gene matches: 5.

The chain joins TRBV2 to TRBJ2-7; 8 bases are a match to TRBD2. This CDR3 comprises 14 residues. Per the germline V gene, CDR1 is SNHLY and CDR2 is FYNNEI. V lost 3 bases and J lost 11; bases outside the gene matches: 12. In DNA, the CDR3 is TGTGCCAGCAGTGAGGTTGCGGGAGGCAAAGGCAAGTACTTC. Translation gives CASSEVAGGKGKYF.

This clone was observed a handful of times. The chain is built from TRBV20-1 and TRBJ2-7; 7 bases align to TRBD2. Germline assignment: CDR1 DFQATT and CDR2 SNEGSKA (reference sequence). V shed 7 bases, J shed 8 bases, and the junction held 8 bases outside the gene matches. The CDR3 length is 11 residues. In nucleotides, the CDR3 is TGCAGTGTGGCTAGCGGAACCCAGCAGTACTTC. This encodes CSVASGTQQYF.

The chain couples TRBV2 to TRBJ2-4; D is perhaps TRBD1 (6 bases). CDR1 is SNHLY, CDR2 FYNNEI, per germline. This CDR3 region has 15 residues. Trimming pared 1 base from V and 2 bases from J, leaving 9 bases between. The CDR3 sequence is CASSEDRDPKNIQYF. CDR3 in DNA: TGTGCCAGCAGTGAAGACAGGGACCCCAAAAACATTCAGTACTTC.